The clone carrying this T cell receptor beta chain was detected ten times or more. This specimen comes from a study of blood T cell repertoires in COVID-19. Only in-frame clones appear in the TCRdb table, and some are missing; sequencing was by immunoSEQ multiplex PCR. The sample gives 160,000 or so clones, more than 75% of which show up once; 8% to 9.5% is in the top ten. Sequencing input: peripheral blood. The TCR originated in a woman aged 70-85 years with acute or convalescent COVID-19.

The CDR3: CASSERRNYGYTF. As DNA, the CDR3 is TGTGCCAGCAGTGAGAGGCGTAACTATGGCTACACCTTC. The gene calls are TRBV6-1 and TRBJ1-2; D ambiguous. Germline CDR1 and CDR2: MNHNS and SASEGT. Between the trimmed V and J ends, which lost 3 bases and 1 base, there was a span of 6 bases. The CDR3 is 13 amino acids.